This TCR beta chain was recorded in a study of CD8 T cells in ankylosing spondylitis. Trimming cost V 4 bases and J 8 bases; bases outside gene matches: 10. This CDR3 is built from 14 residues. In germline, CDR1 is LGHDT, CDR2 YNNKEL (reference sequence). In its sample, this clonotype was seen a few times. Its antigen is still unknown. Libraries of TCR beta came from quantitative 5'-RACE with molecular barcodes. TCRdb re-derived calls from the 5' RACE reads in MiXCR, one entry per CDR3 protein. The repertoire holds approximately 400,000 distinct CDR3 sequences, around 26% seen once, with roughly 0.9% in the top ten. Study-level findings and limits: Clones linked with disease were CD8+ and fairly uncommon in the peripheral blood. Earlier literature documents some of the motif variants in reactive arthritis synovial fluid and blood. Characteristic of ankylosing spondylitis blood, it appeared, was a TCR beta motif comprising roughly 8 highly homologous variants.

Sequencing was done on a sample of blood, either unsorted or a sorted T cell fraction (not recorded which). The receptor was derived from a male donor with ankylosing spondylitis. This rearrangement joins TRBV3-1 to TRBJ1-2; 7 bases are a match to TRBD1. The CDR3 spells CASSPSTGPWGYTF. CDR3 nucleotide sequence: TGTGCCAGCAGCCCTTCGACAGGGCCTTGGGGCTACACCTTC.